This T cell receptor beta chain was obtained from a study of T cells after yellow fever vaccination. General observations from the study: Booster samples showed a return of most primary-vaccination clones (under 98% CD4, approximately 90% CD8).

Worth noting for this clonotype: Its antigen remains unknown.

A single record per CDR3 protein comes from TCRdb applying MiXCR to the 5' RACE reads. In the table there are about 550,000 distinct CDR3 sequences, 15% to 20% of which are singletons. This CDR3 spans 16 amino acids. The ends were cut back, 0 bases at V and 2 bases at J, with 14 bases in the middle. Germline CDR1 MNHEY, CDR2 SVGAGI. This sequence originates from a man aged 25-45 years who received the YFV17D yellow fever vaccine. The rearrangement uses TRBV6-5 and TRBJ2-7; TRBD2 is a possible D gene (5 bases). This material consisted of PBMCs, taken 15 days after the yellow fever booster vaccination. CDR3 loop: CASSYSPEGAAYEQYF. The CDR3 DNA reads as TGTGCCAGCAGTTACTCCCCTGAGGGTGCGGCCTACGAGCAGTACTTC.